This TCR beta chain was recorded in a study of T-cell reconstitution after alpha-beta-depleted transplantation in children. Trimming removed 4 bases from V and 4 bases from J, with 9 bases in between. The CDR3 has 12 amino acids. Germline V gene sequence: CDR1 SGHRS, CDR2 YFSETQ. This clonotype was detected a few times. Its antigen is not known. Molecular barcoding with unique molecular identifiers was used for the TCRbeta library. TCRdb reanalysed the PCR reads using MiXCR and keeps one entry per CDR3 protein. The sample includes roughly 200,000 distinct CDR3 sequences, around 7.7% seen only once; the top ten take 35% to 45%. General study results and limits: Surviving recipient T cells and thymic progenitors accounted for the high day-60 TCRbeta diversity observed in some patients. By about two months after transplant, alpha-beta T cells reportedly arose from several hundred graft clones that had expanded. At the one-year point after transplant, T-cell counts and TCRbeta diversity were found to come mostly from T cells that had been newly produced.

This receptor was identified in a male patient aged 2 to 10 who had a stem cell transplant for acute myeloid leukemia, so the T cells may come from the graft donor. Sequencing used PBMCs, mostly from graft donor cells, obtained 360 days after TCRalphabeta/CD19-depleted stem cell transplant. This rearrangement joins TRBV5-1 to TRBJ2-7; D not certain. CDR3 in DNA: TGCGCCAGCAGCGGGCTCGGATACGAGCAGTACTTC. It translates to CASSGLGYEQYF.